Listed below are T cell receptor beta chains from one sample, sequenced in a study of T cell responses to AZD1222 COVID-19 vaccine. The table came from immunoSEQ multiplex PCR; TCRdb's copy has only in-frame clones and leaves some out. The sample holds about 150,000 clones, approximately 90% seen once. Specimen: peripheral blood, collected 28 days after the second AZD1222 dose. The receptors shown here come from an adult who received the AZD1222 COVID-19 vaccine. Both conserved end residues are part of each CDR3. The D gene is left open where the match is weak. A clone size is listed for some rows: how often the clone was seen (once, few, many), or a class if it is expanded.

clone size	V gene	D gene	J gene	CDR3 protein	CDR3 DNA
-	TRBV29-1	-	TRBJ1-2	CSVERQGYGYTF	TGCAGCGTTGAGCGTCAAGGCTATGGCTACACCTTC
-	TRBV5-1	TRBD2	TRBJ2-1	CASSLGLAEYNEQFF	TGCGCCAGCAGCTTGGGACTAGCGGAATACAATGAGCAGTTCTTC
-	TRBV5-5	-	TRBJ1-1	CASSYNRVAFF	TGTGCCAGCAGCTACAACCGAGTAGCTTTCTTT
-	TRBV9	-	TRBJ2-1	CASTFGSGLAGNEQFF	TGTGCCAGCACATTCGGGTCAGGGCTGGCTGGCAATGAGCAGTTCTTC
-	TRBV5-1	-	TRBJ2-5	CASGFRGGETQYF	TGCGCCAGCGGCTTTCGAGGCGGGGAGACCCAGTACTTC
-	TRBV7-8	-	TRBJ1-5	CASSLAVGINQPQHF	TGTGCCAGCAGCTTAGCGGTGGGAATCAATCAGCCCCAGCATTTT
-	TRBV7-8	-	TRBJ2-6	CASSESGGLGGANVLTF	TGTGCCAGCAGCGAAAGTGGGGGGCTAGGCGGGGCCAACGTCCTGACTTTC
-	TRBV6-5	-	TRBJ1-6	CASSYFNQGGGSPLHF	TGTGCCAGCAGTTACTTCAACCAAGGAGGGGGATCACCCCTCCACTTT
-	TRBV7-9	-	TRBJ2-3	CASSFRADTQYF	TGTGCCAGCAGCTTTAGGGCAGATACGCAGTATTTT
-	TRBV11-2	TRBD1	TRBJ1-5	CASSFDRGNQPQHF	TGTGCCAGCAGCTTTGACAGGGGCAATCAGCCCCAGCATTTT
-	TRBV19	-	TRBJ1-4	CASSGLSTNEKLFF	TGTGCCAGTAGTGGATTATCAACTAATGAAAAACTGTTTTTT
few	TRBV7-3	-	TRBJ1-1	CASSYTTNTEAFF	TGTGCCAGCAGCTATACAACGAACACTGAAGCTTTCTTT
-	TRBV19	TRBD1	TRBJ1-5	CASTLRGPDQPQHF	TGTGCCAGTACCCTAAGGGGGCCAGATCAGCCCCAGCATTTT
-	TRBV19	-	TRBJ1-2	CASSISGGNYGYTF	TGTGCCAGTAGTATCTCCGGGGGAAACTATGGCTACACCTTC
once	TRBV5-1	-	TRBJ1-4	CASSSLDLGGGEKLFF	TGCGCCAGCAGCAGCCTCGATCTTGGCGGTGGAGAAAAACTGTTTTTT
-	TRBV7-2	-	TRBJ1-5	CASSFSGGDQPQHF	TGTGCCAGCAGCTTTTCAGGCGGAGATCAGCCCCAGCATTTT
-	TRBV6-5	-	TRBJ1-1	CASSYAGFTEAFF	TGTGCCAGCAGTTACGCGGGGTTCACTGAAGCTTTCTTT
-	TRBV9	-	TRBJ2-7	CASSVGPGDQAYEQYF	TGTGCCAGCAGCGTAGGCCCAGGAGACCAGGCATACGAGCAGTACTTC
-	TRBV18	TRBD1	TRBJ1-1	CASSPLIVGDSGNTEAFF	TGTGCCAGCTCACCACTGATCGTCGGGGACAGCGGGAACACTGAAGCTTTCTTT
-	TRBV6-1	TRBD1	TRBJ2-7	CASSETGSYEQYF	TGTGCCAGCAGTGAGACAGGGTCCTACGAGCAGTACTTC
-	TRBV7-6	TRBD2	TRBJ2-3	CASSRNPGGDTQYF	TGTGCCAGCAGCCGTAACCCCGGGGGGGATACGCAGTATTTT
-	TRBV10-3	-	TRBJ1-2	CAISDPGHPNYGYTF	TGTGCCATCAGTGACCCGGGACACCCGAACTATGGCTACACCTTC
-	TRBV6-5	-	TRBJ2-7	CASSYSISGGYEQYF	TGTGCCAGCAGTTACTCGATTTCCGGAGGGTACGAGCAGTACTTC
-	TRBV24-1	-	TRBJ1-2	CATSDPPGGGYGYTF	TGTGCCACCAGTGATCCCCCGGGGGGAGGATATGGCTACACCTTC
-	TRBV10-1	-	TRBJ2-2	CASSESRAGELFF	TGCGCCAGCAGTGAGTCTAGGGCCGGGGAGCTGTTTTTT
-	TRBV24-1	-	TRBJ2-1	CATKKDSVSEQFF	TGTGCCACCAAGAAGGACAGTGTGTCTGAGCAGTTCTTC
-	TRBV6-1	TRBD1	TRBJ1-5	CASSAVTGGLGQPQHF	TGTGCCAGCAGTGCCGTAACAGGGGGCTTAGGTCAGCCCCAGCATTTT
-	TRBV10-3	TRBD2	TRBJ2-7	CAISEGSGGGPYEQYF	TGTGCCATCAGTGAGGGGAGCGGGGGGGGTCCCTACGAGCAGTACTTC
-	TRBV2	TRBD2	TRBJ2-7	CASSEVRGGNEQYF	TGTGCCAGCAGTGAAGTACGGGGGGGTAACGAGCAGTACTTC
-	TRBV27	-	TRBJ2-1	CASSSLGQSSYNEQFF	TGTGCCAGCAGTTCACTTGGACAAAGCTCCTACAATGAGCAGTTCTTC
-	TRBV19	TRBD1	TRBJ1-2	CASTSGQGRVNYGYTF	TGTGCCAGTACCTCGGGACAGGGTAGAGTTAACTATGGCTACACCTTC
-	TRBV5-1	-	TRBJ1-3	CASSLQGADTIYF	TGCGCCAGCAGCCTGCAGGGTGCGGACACCATATATTTT
-	TRBV7-3	TRBD2	TRBJ2-7	CASSPVAGVKSEQYF	TGTGCCAGCAGCCCCGTGGCGGGAGTGAAAAGCGAGCAGTACTTC
-	TRBV9	-	TRBJ1-3	CASSVGGGPGNTIYF	TGTGCCAGCAGCGTAGGTGGGGGCCCTGGAAACACCATATATTTT
-	TRBV5-6	-	TRBJ1-1	CASSLRGARTEAFF	TGTGCCAGCAGCTTGCGGGGGGCGAGGACTGAAGCTTTCTTT
-	TRBV6-2/TRBV6-3	TRBD2	TRBJ2-3	CASSYPPGLGSDTQYF	TGTGCCAGCAGTTACCCTCCGGGACTAGGCTCAGATACGCAGTATTTT
-	TRBV5-1	TRBD2	TRBJ2-3	CASGSGLAESTDTQYF	TGCGCCAGCGGGTCGGGACTAGCGGAGTCCACAGATACGCAGTATTTT
-	TRBV19	TRBD1	TRBJ1-3	CASRPTGAGNTIYF	TGTGCCAGTAGGCCGACAGGGGCTGGAAACACCATATATTTT
-	TRBV9	-	TRBJ2-1	CASSMFDNYNEQFF	TGTGCCAGCAGCATGTTCGACAACTACAATGAGCAGTTCTTC
-	TRBV5-1	TRBD1	TRBJ2-3	CASSGGQGAGDTQYF	TGCGCCAGCAGCGGGGGACAGGGGGCCGGAGATACGCAGTATTTT
-	TRBV9	-	TRBJ1-2	CASRGSRNNYGYTF	TGTGCCAGCAGGGGCAGTCGGAATAACTATGGCTACACCTTC
-	TRBV7-2	-	TRBJ2-2	CASSLWASMNTGELFF	TGTGCCAGCAGCTTATGGGCTAGCATGAACACCGGGGAGCTGTTTTTT
once	TRBV7-2	-	TRBJ2-5	CASSKAGLQETQYF	TGTGCCAGCAGCAAGGCTGGGTTACAAGAGACCCAGTACTTC
-	TRBV7-8	-	TRBJ2-7	CASSLGGPREQYF	TGTGCCAGCAGCTTAGGAGGTCCCCGCGAGCAGTACTTC
few	TRBV5-1	TRBD2	TRBJ2-1	CASSLVSASGFGNEQFF	TGCGCCAGCAGCTTGGTGTCGGCTAGCGGGTTCGGCAATGAGCAGTTCTTC
-	TRBV2	-	TRBJ1-2	CASKLRGSNYGYTF	TGTGCCAGCAAGCTCCGGGGGAGTAACTATGGCTACACCTTC
-	TRBV11-2	-	TRBJ1-1	CASSLYSGPNTEAFF	TGTGCCAGCAGCTTATATTCAGGGCCGAACACTGAAGCTTTCTTT
-	TRBV5-6	-	TRBJ2-5	CASTHRDQETQYF	TGTGCCAGCACTCACAGGGACCAAGAGACCCAGTACTTC
-	TRBV11-1	-	TRBJ2-7	CASRPGWGTNEQYF	TGTGCCAGCAGGCCGGGCTGGGGTACTAACGAGCAGTACTTC
-	TRBV3-1/TRBV3-2	-	TRBJ1-1	CASSHGILGGNTEAFF	TGTGCCAGCAGCCACGGCATACTAGGGGGGAACACTGAAGCTTTCTTT
-	TRBV6-5	-	TRBJ2-2	CASPRQTNTGELFF	TGTGCCAGCCCCCGCCAGACGAACACCGGGGAGCTGTTTTTT
-	TRBV5-5	TRBD1	TRBJ2-3	CASSHTGTGTFTDTQYF	TGTGCCAGCAGCCACACCGGGACAGGGACCTTCACAGATACGCAGTATTTT
-	TRBV6-5	-	TRBJ1-2	CASSYSSQGNYGYTF	TGTGCCAGCAGTTACTCGAGCCAGGGGAACTATGGCTACACCTTC
-	TRBV3-1/TRBV3-2	-	TRBJ1-1	CASSQASPGVGEAFF	TGTGCCAGCAGCCAAGCGAGTCCGGGCGTGGGTGAAGCTTTCTTT
-	TRBV19	-	TRBJ1-4	CASSIRGEKLFF	TGTGCCAGTAGTATTCGGGGTGAAAAACTGTTTTTT
-	TRBV5-4	TRBD1	TRBJ1-6	CASSLGRGDSPLHF	TGTGCCAGCAGCTTGGGCAGGGGGGATTCACCCCTCCACTTT
few	TRBV2	-	TRBJ1-1	CASSGARTRTEAFF	TGTGCCAGCAGTGGGGCACGAACGAGGACTGAAGCTTTCTTT
-	TRBV12-5	-	TRBJ1-4	CASGLSFSSTNEKLFF	TGTGCTAGTGGTTTGTCGTTTTCGTCAACTAATGAAAAACTGTTTTTT
-	TRBV9	-	TRBJ2-1	CASSRGADYNEQFF	TGTGCCAGCTCAAGGGGCGCGGACTACAATGAGCAGTTCTTC
few	TRBV10-2	-	TRBJ1-5	CASSESSSAYNQPQHF	TGCGCCAGCAGTGAGTCTAGCTCGGCATACAATCAGCCCCAGCATTTT